This passage covers 16 T cell receptor beta chains from one sample sequenced in a study of metastatic and nonmetastatic thyroid tumors. Using MiXCR, TCRdb re-called clones from the PCR reads. The sample contains just under 20,000 clones, under 25% of which appear only once. Thyroid surgery was preceded by no treatment in any patient. The source material was adjacent normal tissue. All receptors derive from a female donor with papillary thyroid cancer or a benign thyroid nodule (not recorded which). Some clones in this sample may be carry-over from other donors' samples.

In regard to this clone: The junction and the germline gene differ at one end; a read error may be behind it. The rearrangement links TRBV7-3 to TRBJ2-5; the match to TRBD2 covers 9 bases. The CDR3 is 14 amino acids. Germline CDR1 SGHTA, CDR2 FQGTGA. This CDR3 reads CASSPSGGQGEQSF. CDR3 in DNA: TGTGCCAGCAGCCCAAGCGGGGGGCAGGGTGAGCAGTCCTTC.

In regard to this clone: An end of the junction differs from the germline gene, which may be a read error. Other DNA sequences in this sample translate to the same CDR3. This chain uses TRBV11-2 with TRBJ1-3, with TRBD1 matching 8 bases. From germline, CDR1 is SGHAT and CDR2 FQNNGV. The CDR3 is 16 amino acids. CDR3 coding DNA: TGTGCCAGTAGCTTATACAGGGGGGAAACTGGAAACACCATATATTTT. Amino acids: CASSLYRGETGNTIYF.

V and J are TRBV30 and TRBJ1-3; D is undetermined. Trimming removed 1 base from V and 8 bases from J, with 9 bases in between. The germline V gene has CDR1 GTSNPN and CDR2 SVGIG (reference sequence). This CDR3 contains 12 residues. CDR3 protein: CAWSDSVDTIYF. In DNA, the CDR3 is TGTGCCTGGAGTGACAGTGTAGACACCATATATTTT. Combining the CDR3 with reference TRBV30 and TRBJ1-3 gives the whole variable domain SQTIHQWPATLVQPVGSPLSLECTVEGTSNPNLYWYRQAAGRGLQLLFYSVGIGQISSEVPQNLSASRPQDRQFILSSKKLLLSDSGFYLCAWSDSVDTIYFGEGSWLTVV.

V usage is TRBV11-2 and J usage is TRBJ2-1; D perhaps matches TRBD2 (6 bases). Germline loops: CDR1 SGHAT, CDR2 FQNNGV. V was trimmed by 4 bases and J by 1 base, leaving 14 bases between them. The CDR3 is 16 residues long. The CDR3 region has the DNA TGTGCCAGCAGCTCGATACTAGCAGGTTCCTACAATGAGCAGTTCTTC. Translation: CASSSILAGSYNEQFF.

The sample holds many counts of this clone. This chain joins TRBV18 and TRBJ2-2; 7 nucleotides match TRBD2. The ends lost 0 bases at V and 7 bases at J; junction bases unmatched: 5. CDR1 KGHSH and CDR2 LQKENI come from the germline V gene. The CDR3 contains 15 residues. The CDR3 is CASSPPSGNIGELFF. For the CDR3, the DNA is TGTGCCAGCTCACCACCGAGCGGGAATATCGGGGAGCTGTTTTTT. The whole variable domain, filled in from reference TRBV18 and TRBJ2-2, reads NAGVMQNPRHLVRRRGQEARLRCSPMKGHSHVYWYRQLPEEGLKFMVYLQKENIIDESGMPKERFSAEFPKEGPSILRIQQVVRGDSAAYFCASSPPSGNIGELFFGEGSRLTVL.

To note about this clone: The junction does not match germline at one end; this may be a read error. The V gene is TRBV28, the J gene TRBJ1-6; 7 positions match TRBD1. Germline CDR1 reads MDHEN; CDR2 reads SYDVKM. The CDR3 sequence is 15 residues long. CDR3 in amino acids: CAGSPKQGGNSPLHF. The CDR3 DNA follows: TGTGCCGGCAGTCCGAAGCAGGGGGGGAATTCACCCCTCCACTTT.

The gene calls are TRBV9 and TRBJ2-7; TRBD1 might be the D (5 bases). This CDR3 has 13 residues. Trimming stripped 3 bases from V and 0 bases from J, with 7 bases between. Germline V gene sequence: CDR1 SGDLS, CDR2 YYNGEE. The CDR3 loop reads CASSADSSYEQYF. The CDR3 DNA sequence: TGTGCCAGCAGCGCCGACAGCTCCTACGAGCAGTACTTC.

The V and J genes are TRBV9 and TRBJ1-1, with a weak D call TRBD1 (6 bases). This CDR3 has 15 amino acids. CDR1 is SGDLS, CDR2 YYNGEE, per germline. Trimming left V 2 bases short and J 5 bases short, with 16 bases between. The chain's CDR3 is CASSVEGGRDTEAFF. The CDR3 bases are TGTGCCAGCAGCGTCGAGGGGGGCCGGGATACTGAAGCTTTCTTT.

A few counts support this clone. This chain links TRBV19 with TRBJ1-1, with TRBD1 identical over 7 bases. Germline V gives CDR1 LNHDA, CDR2 SQIVND (reference sequence). V shed 11 bases, J shed 2 bases, and the junction held 5 bases outside the gene matches. This CDR3 has 12 amino acids. The CDR3 sequence: CAVRDSNTEAFF. CDR3 sequence (DNA): TGTGCCGTAAGGGACAGCAACACTGAAGCTTTCTTT.

This chain uses TRBV20-1 with TRBJ1-5; the D gene is possibly TRBD1 (6 bases). This CDR3 spans 15 amino acids. Germline lookup yields CDR1 DFQATT and CDR2 SNEGSKA (reference sequence). V was pared by 2 bases and J by 4 bases, with 15 bases between. CDR3: CSARPWGGPNQPQHF. CDR3 nucleotide sequence: TGCAGTGCTAGACCCTGGGGGGGCCCGAATCAGCCCCAGCATTTT.

This chain links TRBV28 with TRBJ1-1; D perhaps matches TRBD1 (6 bases). The CDR3 is 14 amino acids. Looked up from germline, CDR1 is MDHEN and CDR2 is SYDVKM. The V end lost 5 bases, the J end lost 4 bases, and 14 bases lay between the germline ends. CDR3 in amino acids: CASSPGTGCTEAFF. Here the CDR3 DNA reads TGTGCCAGCAGTCCTGGTACAGGGTGCACTGAAGCTTTCTTT. The complete variable domain, with remaining parts taken from reference TRBV28 and TRBJ1-1, reads DVKVTQSSRYLVKRTGEKVFLECVQDMDHENMFWYRQDPGLGLRLIYFSYDVKMKEKGDIPEGYSVSREKKERFSLILESASTNQTSMYLCASSPGTGCTEAFFGQGTRLTVV.

Concerning this clone itself: Compared with germline, one end of the junction differs, possibly owing to a read error. V and J are TRBV24-1 and TRBJ1-5; weak D call: TRBD1 (6 bases). Looked up from germline, CDR1 is KGHDR and CDR2 is SFDVKD. The CDR3 runs to 14 residues. The CDR3 reads CATSEGGFNQPHHF. CDR3 in DNA: TGTGCCACAAGTGAAGGGGGATTCAATCAGCCACATCATTTT.

Note on this clone: Relative to the germline gene, one junction end is altered; a read error may explain this. This chain joins TRBV4-1 and TRBJ2-5, with D perhaps assigned TRBD1 or TRBD2 (5 bases each). The CDR3 has 15 residues. CDR1 is MGHRA and CDR2 is YSYEKL in the germline V gene. As DNA, the CDR3 is TGCGCCATCAGCCAAGAATTATCGCCGGGGCGGACCCAGTACTTC. This codes for CAISQELSPGRTQYF.

As concerns this clone: A read error may produce the germline difference seen at one junction end. The chain combines TRBV2 with TRBJ2-1; tentatively, D is TRBD2 (5 bases). This CDR3 spans 13 amino acids. Germline V gene data show CDR1 as SNHLY and CDR2 as FYNNEI. Written as DNA, the CDR3 is TGTGCCAGCAGCTACTGGACTGGGGATGAGCATTTCTTC. Translating it yields CASSYWTGDEHFF.

This clone appeared a few times. The V and J genes are TRBV12-5 and TRBJ1-1; D ambiguous. This CDR3 spans 13 amino acids. Trimming took off 7 bases at V and 1 base at J, with 10 bases between the two ends. In germline, CDR1 is LGHNT, CDR2 FRNRAP. The CDR3 sequence is CASAAPPNTEAFF. The CDR3 region has the DNA TGTGCTAGTGCCGCACCCCCGAACACTGAAGCTTTCTTT. The whole variable domain, remainder taken from reference TRBV12-5 and TRBJ1-1, is DARVTQTPRHKVTEMGQEVTMRCQPILGHNTVFWYRQTMMQGLELLAYFRNRAPLDDSGMPKDRFSAEMPDATLATLKIQPSEPRDSAVYFCASAAPPNTEAFFGQGTRLTVV.

There are a few counts of this clone. The rearrangement joins TRBV15 to TRBJ2-1, with D unclear. The CDR3 is made up of 13 amino acids. V dropped 3 bases and J dropped 7 bases, with 10 bases sitting between them. In germline, CDR1 is LNHNV, CDR2 YYDKDF (reference sequence). CDR3 sequence (DNA): TGTGCCACCAGCAGGGTACTACAGAATGAGCAGTTCTTC. Its protein product is CATSRVLQNEQFF. The variable domain in full, completed from reference TRBV15 and TRBJ2-1, reads DAMVIQNPRYQVTQFGKPVTLSCSQTLNHNVMYWYQQKSSQAPKLLFHYYDKDFNNEADTPDNFQSRRPNTSFCFLDIRSPGLGDTAMYLCATSRVLQNEQFFGPGTRLTVL.